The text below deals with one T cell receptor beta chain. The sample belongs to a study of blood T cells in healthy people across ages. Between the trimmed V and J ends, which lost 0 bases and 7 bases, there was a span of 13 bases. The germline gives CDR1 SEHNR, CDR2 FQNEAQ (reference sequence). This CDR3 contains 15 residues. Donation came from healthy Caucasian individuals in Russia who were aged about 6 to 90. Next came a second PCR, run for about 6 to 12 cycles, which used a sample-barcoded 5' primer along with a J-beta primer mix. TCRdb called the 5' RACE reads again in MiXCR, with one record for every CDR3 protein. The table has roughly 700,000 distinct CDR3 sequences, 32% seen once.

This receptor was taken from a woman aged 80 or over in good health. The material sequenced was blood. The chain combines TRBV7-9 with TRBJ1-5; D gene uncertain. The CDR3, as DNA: TGTGCCAGCAGCTTAGCCGGGCGGGCGGGACAGCCCCAGCATTTT. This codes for CASSLAGRAGQPQHF.